Reported below is one T cell receptor (beta chain). The antigen is not known. These data come from a study of T cell repertoires in cytomegalovirus infection. Looking at the study overall: Both CMV infection and a matching HLA type were indicated by public TCR beta signatures.

TCRdb analysed the reads with MiXCR anew, one entry per CDR3 protein. Among approximately 910,000 distinct CDR3 sequences listed, around a third were seen once. This TCR came from a human donor in good health (CMV status not recorded). Some clones in this sample may be carry-over from other donors' samples. This specimen consisted of cultured CD8+ T cells from PBMCs, obtained from culture after CMV antigen stimulation.

CDR3 region: CASSIGQPNEAFF. The CDR3 DNA reads as TGTGCCAGTAGTATAGGGCAGCCCAATGAAGCTTTCTTT. V is TRBV19 and J is TRBJ1-1; no firm D call. Germline CDR1 is LNHDA and CDR2 is SQIVND (reference sequence). Deletions cut 1 base from V and 7 bases from J, with 10 bases between. This CDR3 spans 13 amino acids.